Presented here are 21 T cell receptor beta chains from one specimen sequenced in a study of blood T cell repertoires in COVID-19. Libraries were prepared by immunoSEQ multiplex PCR; TCRdb keeps only in-frame clonotypes and omits some of them. The repertoire holds tens of thousands of clones, with 70% to 90% as singletons. The sequenced sample was peripheral blood. These receptors all come from a man aged 70-80 years with acute or convalescent COVID-19.

The chain uses TRBV5-1 and TRBJ1-2, with TRBD1 matching 9 bases. Trimming cost V 4 bases and J 7 bases; bases outside gene matches: 5. The germline CDR1 and CDR2 sequences are SGHRS and YFSETQ. CDR3 length equals 13 residues. CDR3 nucleotides: TGCGCCAGCAGCCTTGGACAGGGGTTTGGCTACACCTTC. Translation gives CASSLGQGFGYTF.

The chain couples TRBV27 to TRBJ2-7; TRBD1 matches at 10 bases. Germline CDR1 reads MNHEY; CDR2 reads SMNVEV (reference sequence). Trimming took 4 bases from V and 6 from J; bases not matched to a gene: 6. The CDR3 covers 14 residues. This chain's CDR3 is CASSSFGQGVEQYF. As DNA, the CDR3 is TGTGCCAGCAGTTCCTTCGGACAGGGGGTCGAGCAGTACTTC.

This clone was observed a single time. This sequence joins TRBV4-3 and TRBJ1-1, with 10 bases that match TRBD1. Trimming cost V 3 bases and J 0 bases; bases outside gene matches: 7. Germline loops: CDR1 LGHNA, CDR2 YSLEER. The CDR3 loop spans 17 amino acids. The CDR3 loop is CASSQSGTGALNTEAFF. CDR3 in DNA: TGCGCCAGCAGCCAGTCCGGGACAGGGGCCCTGAACACTGAAGCTTTCTTT.

The CDR3 region has the DNA TGTGCCAGCAGCCCGGGACAGGCGTTCTATGGCTACACCTTC. Translated: CASSPGQAFYGYTF. The chain joins TRBV7-9 to TRBJ1-2; 8 positions agree with TRBD1. CDR1 and CDR2 from the germline V gene are SEHNR and FQNEAQ (reference sequence). This CDR3 has 14 amino acids. J was trimmed by 4 bases and V by 5 bases; bases with no gene match: 6.

V is TRBV6-2 or TRBV6-3 and J is TRBJ1-2; 7 bases fit TRBD1. V shed 2 bases, J shed 2 bases, and the junction held 8 bases outside the gene matches. The CDR3 consists of 16 residues. The germline gives CDR1 MNHEY, CDR2 SVGEGT. CDR3 nucleotides: TGTGCCAGCAGTTACGACGGGGACAGCGTCAACTATGGCTACACCTTC. Its translation is CASSYDGDSVNYGYTF.

The chain carries TRBV5-5 and TRBJ2-7; D uncertain. Trimming shortened V by 0 bases and J by 2 bases, and 6 bases separated the two germline ends. Germline CDR1 SGHKS, CDR2 YYEKEE (reference sequence). CDR3 size: 13 residues. CDR3 loop: CASSLGSTYEQYF. The DNA of the CDR3 is TGTGCCAGCAGCTTGGGTAGCACCTACGAGCAGTACTTC.

This clone is a singleton in its sample. The genes are TRBV29-1 and TRBJ1-1; D might be TRBD1 (6 bases). The CDR3 is 14 residues long. V dropped 6 bases and J dropped 1 base, with 15 bases sitting between them. The V gene's germline CDR1 is SQVTM and CDR2 ANQGSEA. The CDR3 nucleotides are TGCAGCGTCAGGACAGTCACTCCGAACACTGAAGCTTTCTTT. Translated, it gives CSVRTVTPNTEAFF.

V gene TRBV14 combines with J gene TRBJ1-4; D is unclear. CDR1 is SGHDN, CDR2 FVKESK, per germline. V lost 4 bases and J lost 8, with 11 bases in between. The length of the CDR3 is 13 residues. The CDR3 loop reads CASSRSSGEKLFF. CDR3 nucleotides: TGTGCCAGCAGCCGGAGCAGTGGGGAAAAACTGTTTTTT.

J is TRBJ2-7 and V is TRBV5-1; no definite D call. CDR3 length: 15 amino acids. V lost 4 bases and J lost 13, with 27 bases in between. The germline V gene has CDR1 SGHRS and CDR2 YFSETQ. CDR3 sequence reads: CASSPVGSSSLSHYF. In nucleotides, the CDR3 is TGCGCCAGCAGCCCGGTCGGGTCCTCGAGCTTGTCTCATTACTTC.

The chain's CDR3 is CAWESRGEQYF. The CDR3 DNA is TGTGCCTGGGAATCGCGGGGCGAGCAGTACTTC. The gene calls are TRBV30 and TRBJ2-7, with a tentative D call TRBD2 (6 bases). CDR1 GTSNPN and CDR2 SVGIG come from the germline V gene (reference sequence). This CDR3 region has 11 residues. With 5 bases removed from V and 6 bases from J, the gap between germline ends came to 11 bases.

The table lists this clone with a few counts. The V gene is TRBV5-6, the J gene TRBJ1-2, with D unresolved. This CDR3 has 12 amino acids. The germline CDR1 and CDR2 sequences are SGHDT and YYEEEE. V lost 6 bases, J lost 7 bases, and 13 bases lay in between. This chain's CDR3 is CASNMGRGGYTF. The CDR3 DNA follows: TGTGCCAGCAATATGGGGAGAGGTGGCTACACCTTC.

This chain connects TRBV14 to TRBJ1-2; D is unclear. Trimming took off 1 base at V and 8 bases at J, with 11 bases between the two ends. The CDR3 has 13 residues. Per germline, CDR1 SGHDN and CDR2 FVKESK. The CDR3 loop is CASSQVGAWGYTF. Written as DNA, the CDR3 is TGTGCCAGCAGCCAAGTGGGAGCTTGGGGCTACACCTTC.

This clone has only one observation. This chain uses TRBV4-2 with TRBJ2-5; unclear D gene. The germline gives CDR1 LGHNA, CDR2 YNFKEQ. The CDR3 is 15 residues long. Trimming took 0 bases from V and 2 from J, leaving 10 bases between them. The CDR3 nucleotides are TGTGCCAGCAGCCAAGATCCGGGTTTGCAAGAGACCCAGTACTTC. Protein product: CASSQDPGLQETQYF.

The V call is TRBV3-1 (or the pseudogene TRBV3-2), the J call TRBJ2-5, with TRBD1 matching 10 bases. The CDR3 is made up of 15 amino acids. The junction had 4 bases not matched to a gene; V was cut back by 4 bases and J by 2 bases. Germline V gene sequence: CDR1 LGHDT, CDR2 YNNKEL (reference sequence). Here the CDR3 reads CASSRDRGQQETQYF. CDR3 nucleotide sequence: TGTGCCAGCAGCCGAGACAGGGGGCAGCAAGAGACCCAGTACTTC.

The table lists this clone with a few counts. The V call is TRBV27, the J call TRBJ1-2; 7 nucleotides align to TRBD1. V was clipped by 10 bases and J by 6 bases; unmatched bases: 14. The germline CDR1 and CDR2 sequences are MNHEY and SMNVEV (reference sequence). This CDR3 has 14 residues. CDR3 nucleotides: TGTGCCACCGGTTCCGGGACAGCATATCATGGCTACACCTTC. The encoded protein is CATGSGTAYHGYTF.

This rearrangement joins TRBV27 to TRBJ1-6, with D tentatively TRBD1 (5 bases). V gave up 6 bases and J gave up 10 bases, with 16 bases separating them. The length of the CDR3 is 14 residues. Germline V gene data show CDR1 as MNHEY and CDR2 as SMNVEV (reference sequence). The CDR3 sequence is CASSLQGSASPLHF. CDR3 in DNA: TGTGCCAGCAGCCTCCAGGGATCTGCCTCACCCCTCCACTTT.

The chain links TRBV2 to TRBJ2-2, with D tentatively TRBD2 (6 bases). Germline CDR1 SNHLY, CDR2 FYNNEI. CDR3 length: 14 amino acids. V lost 7 bases and J lost 4, with 13 bases in between. The CDR3 DNA reads as TGTGCCAGCACTAGGGTCGGGGGCACCGGGGAGCTGTTTTTT. It codes for CASTRVGGTGELFF.

This chain links TRBV3-1 (or the pseudogene TRBV3-2) with TRBJ2-1; 13 bases are a match to TRBD2. The CDR3 covers 18 residues. Germline trimming cut 1 base from V and 8 bases from J; bases unmatched to any gene: 11. Germline CDR1 LGHDT, CDR2 YNNKEL (reference sequence). The CDR3 DNA is TGTGCCAGCAGCCAAGGGGGACTAGCGGGGACCCGGGTGGATGAGCAGTTCTTC. Translating it yields CASSQGGLAGTRVDEQFF.

The chain is built from TRBV9 and TRBJ2-1; a possible D gene is TRBD1 (6 bases). There are 16 residues in the CDR3. Germline V lookup: CDR1 SGDLS, CDR2 YYNGEE. V was pared by 0 bases and J by 3 bases, with 13 bases between. The CDR3 region has the DNA TGTGCCAGCAGCGTAGGGACGGGGACACTCTACAATGAGCAGTTCTTC. This codes for CASSVGTGTLYNEQFF.

The rearrangement uses TRBV7-2 and TRBJ2-3, with TRBD2 identical over 12 bases. Germline assignment: CDR1 SGHTA and CDR2 FQGNSA. The CDR3 length is 19 residues. V dropped 1 base and J dropped 1; count of bases not matched to a gene: 9. CDR3 protein: CASSLVGLAGSGRTDTQYF. The CDR3, as DNA: TGTGCCAGCAGCTTAGTCGGACTAGCGGGATCGGGCCGCACAGATACGCAGTATTTT. The variable domain in full, with the rest retrieved from reference TRBV7-2 and TRBJ2-3, is GAGVSQSPSNKVTEKGKDVELRCDPISGHTALYWYRQSLGQGLEFLIYFQGNSAPDKSGLPSDRFSAERTGGSVSTLTIQRTQQEDSAVYLCASSLVGLAGSGRTDTQYFGPGTRLTVL.

The chain recombines TRBV19 with TRBJ2-1; 9 positions match TRBD1. The CDR3 is 15 amino acids. Losses at the gene ends were 1 base for V and 3 bases for J; bases not matched to a gene: 1. CDR1 is LNHDA, CDR2 SQIVND, per germline (reference sequence). Here the CDR3 reads CASSIGTGVYNEQFF. DNA of the CDR3: TGTGCCAGTAGTATAGGGACAGGGGTCTACAATGAGCAGTTCTTC.